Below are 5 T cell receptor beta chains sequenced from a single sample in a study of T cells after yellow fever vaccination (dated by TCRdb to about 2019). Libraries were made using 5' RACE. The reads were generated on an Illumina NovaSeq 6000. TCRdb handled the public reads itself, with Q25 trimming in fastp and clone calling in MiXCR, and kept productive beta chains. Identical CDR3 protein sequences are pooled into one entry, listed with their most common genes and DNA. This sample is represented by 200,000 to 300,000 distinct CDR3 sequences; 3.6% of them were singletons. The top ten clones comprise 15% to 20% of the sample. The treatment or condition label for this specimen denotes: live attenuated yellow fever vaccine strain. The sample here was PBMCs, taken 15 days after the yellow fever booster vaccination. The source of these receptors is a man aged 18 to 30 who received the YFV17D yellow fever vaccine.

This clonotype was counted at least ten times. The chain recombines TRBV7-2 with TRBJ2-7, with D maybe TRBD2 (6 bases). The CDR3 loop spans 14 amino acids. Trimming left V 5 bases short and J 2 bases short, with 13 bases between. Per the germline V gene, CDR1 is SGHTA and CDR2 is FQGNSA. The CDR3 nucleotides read TGTGCCAGCAGCCCTAGCGCCAGCCCCTACGAGCAGTACTTC. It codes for CASSPSASPYEQYF.

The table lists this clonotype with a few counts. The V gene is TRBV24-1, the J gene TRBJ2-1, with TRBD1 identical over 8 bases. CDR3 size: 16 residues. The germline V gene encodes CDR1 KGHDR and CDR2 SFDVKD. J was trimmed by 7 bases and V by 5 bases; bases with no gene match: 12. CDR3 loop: CATSGTGQGPFNEQFF. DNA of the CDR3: TGTGCCACCAGTGGGACAGGGCAAGGACCCTTTAATGAGCAGTTCTTC.

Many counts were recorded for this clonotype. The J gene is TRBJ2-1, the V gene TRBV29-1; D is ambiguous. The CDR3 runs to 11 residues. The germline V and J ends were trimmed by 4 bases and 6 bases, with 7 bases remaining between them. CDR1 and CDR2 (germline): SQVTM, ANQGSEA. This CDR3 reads CSVVLSNEQFF. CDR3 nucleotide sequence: TGCAGCGTTGTGCTTAGCAATGAGCAGTTCTTC.

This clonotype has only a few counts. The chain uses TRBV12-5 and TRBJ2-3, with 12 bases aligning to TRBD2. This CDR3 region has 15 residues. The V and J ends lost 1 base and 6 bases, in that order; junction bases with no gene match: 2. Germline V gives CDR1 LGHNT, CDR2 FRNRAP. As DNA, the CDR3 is TGTGCTAGTGGTTTGGGACTAGCGGGGGTGGATACGCAGTATTTT. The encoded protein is CASGLGLAGVDTQYF.

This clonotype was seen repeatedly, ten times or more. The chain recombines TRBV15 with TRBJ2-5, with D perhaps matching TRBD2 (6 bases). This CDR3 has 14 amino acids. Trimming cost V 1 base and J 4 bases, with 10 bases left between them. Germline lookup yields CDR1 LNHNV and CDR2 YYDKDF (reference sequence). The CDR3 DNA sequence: TGTGCCACCAGCAGAGGGGCCGGGGGAGAGACCCAGTACTTC. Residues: CATSRGAGGETQYF.